The next 18 T cell receptor beta chains were all read from a single sample in a study of prognosis after radiotherapy for stage I lung cancer (dated by TCRdb to the early 2020s). TCRdb names Illumina HiSeq 3000 as the instrument used. Two rounds of multiplex PCR were performed to amplify the TCR beta CDR3 region from genomic DNA. The first PCR round used primers specific to each TRBV and TRBJ gene, and the primer sequences were filed in Chinese patent CN105087789A. In-frame beta chains were kept once TCRdb had trimmed the public reads at Q25 with fastp and called clones with MiXCR. Rows matching on CDR3 protein sequence are summarized as one entry with the most common DNA and genes. The sample table lists about 16,000 distinct CDR3 sequences, around two fifths of them with a count of one. The ten largest account for 44% of the sample. Material: PBMCs, obtained before or after stereotactic body radiation therapy (not recorded which). The receptors were gathered from a donor over 45 with non-small cell lung cancer.

Many counts were recorded for this clonotype. The rearrangement uses TRBV19 and TRBJ1-3; the D is unclear. V gave up 5 bases and J gave up 0 bases, with 11 bases separating them. The germline CDR1 and CDR2 sequences are LNHDA and SQIVND (reference sequence). CDR3 length: 15 residues. The chain's CDR3 is CASSPRWHSGNTIYF. The CDR3 region has the DNA TGTGCCAGTAGTCCTCGATGGCACTCTGGAAACACCATATATTTT. Full variable domain (missing parts from reference TRBV19 and TRBJ1-3): DGGITQSPKYLFRKEGQNVTLSCEQNLNHDAMYWYRQDPGQGLRLIYYSQIVNDFQKGDIAEGYSVSREKKESFPLTVTSAQKNPTAFYLCASSPRWHSGNTIYFGEGSWLTVV.

A word on this clonotype: At one end, the junction sequence differs from germline, possibly due to a read error. The genes are TRBV11-2 and TRBJ2-1, with a weak D call TRBD1 (6 bases). CDR1 SGHAT and CDR2 FQNNGV come from the germline V gene. The CDR3 sequence is 15 residues long. In DNA form, the CDR3 reads TGTGCCAGCATCTTAATAGGGGGTGCTTACAATGAGCATTTCTTC. It yields the protein CASILIGGAYNEHFF.

Notes on this clonotype: At one end the junction does not follow the germline gene, possibly because of a read error. The chain employs TRBV19 and TRBJ1-2; D possibly corresponds to TRBD1 (5 bases). Germline assignment: CDR1 LNHDA and CDR2 SQIVND (reference sequence). The CDR3 contains 16 residues. Here the CDR3 DNA reads TGTGCCTGTAGTATCCCCGTACAGGTACCTACCTATGGCTACACCTTC. It encodes CACSIPVQVPTYGYTF.

This clonotype was seen repeatedly, ten times or more. CDR3 nucleotide sequence: TGTGCCAGCAGTCCTGGACAGGGAAGGAGGAGCACAGATACGCAGTATTTT. As protein: CASSPGQGRRSTDTQYF. J is TRBJ2-3 and V is TRBV2; 8 bases map to TRBD1. The CDR3 covers 17 residues. Germline-derived CDR1 and CDR2 are SNHLY and FYNNEI. Trimming at V came to 5 bases and at J to 0 bases, leaving 10 bases not matched to a gene.

The V call is TRBV19, the J call TRBJ1-3, with D possibly being TRBD1 (6 bases). This CDR3 is built from 13 residues. V was pared by 5 bases and J by 8 bases, with 13 bases between. CDR1 and CDR2 (germline): LNHDA, SQIVND (reference sequence). Here the CDR3 reads CASSRLEGDTIYF. The CDR3 DNA sequence: TGTGCCAGTAGTCGCCTGGAGGGGGACACCATATATTTT.

This clonotype was recorded only once. The V and J genes are TRBV2 and TRBJ1-2; a weak D match, TRBD1 (6 bases). The CDR3 length is 13 residues. V was trimmed by 6 bases and J by 8 bases, leaving 16 bases between them. CDR1 and CDR2 from the germline V gene are SNHLY and FYNNEI. The CDR3 loop is CASRIDRSGGYTF. CDR3 sequence (DNA): TGTGCCAGCAGAATCGACAGGTCGGGAGGCTACACCTTC.

This rearrangement joins TRBV20-1 to TRBJ2-2; D gene unclear. From germline, CDR1 is DFQATT and CDR2 SNEGSKA (reference sequence). Trimming pared 0 bases from V and 6 bases from J, leaving 26 bases between. The CDR3 is 19 amino acids. The CDR3 DNA reads TGCAGTGCTAGAGATAGTTTTAGTCGCTACCCCGCCCGGGCCGGGGAGCTGTTTTTT. Translated: CSARDSFSRYPARAGELFF.

The gene calls are TRBV28 and TRBJ2-1; D possibly corresponds to TRBD2 (5 bases). This CDR3 is 14 amino acids long. CDR1 and CDR2 (germline): MDHEN, SYDVKM. DNA for the CDR3: TGTGCAAGAAGTTTATTTCCGGGGTACAATGAGCAGTTCTTC. This translates into CARSLFPGYNEQFF. The full variable domain, rest sourced from reference TRBV28 and TRBJ2-1, is DVKVTQSSRYLVKRTGEKVFLECVQDMDHENMFWYRQDPGLGLRLIYFSYDVKMKEKGDIPEGYSVSREKKERFSLILESASTNQTSMYLCARSLFPGYNEQFFGPGTRLTVL.

This clonotype was detected ten times or more. The chain couples TRBV9 to TRBJ2-3, with 11 bases matching TRBD1. The V gene end was trimmed by 4 bases and the J gene end by 3 bases; junction bases not matched to a gene: 7. CDR1 and CDR2 (germline): SGDLS, YYNGEE. The CDR3 has 16 residues. The CDR3: CASSPRDRGRTDTQYF. The CDR3, as DNA: TGTGCCAGCAGCCCCCGGGACAGGGGGAGGACAGATACGCAGTATTTT.

This clonotype came up many times. The chain joins TRBV20-1 to TRBJ2-5; D may be TRBD2 (6 bases). The CDR3 is 15 residues long. The V and J ends lost 4 bases and 2 bases respectively, with 17 bases between them. Per the germline V gene, CDR1 is DFQATT and CDR2 is SNEGSKA (reference sequence). The CDR3 nucleotides read TGCAGTGCTACTCGGGACTCCTTTACTCAAGAGACCCAGTACTTC. Amino acids: CSATRDSFTQETQYF.

This clonotype has only a few counts. The chain recombines TRBV27 with TRBJ1-5; TRBD1 agrees at 8 bases. The CDR3 is 15 amino acids. With 2 bases clipped from V and 6 bases from J, the junction kept 6 bases outside the gene matches. CDR1 is MNHEY, CDR2 SMNVEV, per germline (reference sequence). CDR3 amino acids: CASSLEQGAGQPQHF. CDR3 sequence (DNA): TGTGCCAGCAGTTTAGAGCAGGGGGCAGGTCAGCCCCAGCATTTT.

This rearrangement joins TRBV27 to TRBJ2-1; 8 nucleotides agree with TRBD2. Germline values: CDR1 MNHEY, CDR2 SMNVEV (reference sequence). The CDR3 runs to 17 residues. V lost 6 bases and J lost 0; bases outside the gene matches: 10. This CDR3 reads CASRTSAGGFSYNEQFF. Written as DNA, the CDR3 is TGTGCCAGCAGGACTAGCGCTGGGGGATTCTCCTACAATGAGCAGTTCTTC.

Many counts were recorded for this clonotype. This rearrangement joins TRBV9 to TRBJ2-3; D is possibly TRBD2 (6 bases). Trimming removed 0 bases from V and 0 bases from J, with 8 bases in between. Germline CDR1 SGDLS, CDR2 YYNGEE. The CDR3 consists of 15 residues. The CDR3 DNA sequence: TGTGCCAGCAGCGTAGGCGGGGCTAGCACAGATACGCAGTATTTT. Translating gives CASSVGGASTDTQYF.

This clonotype has at least ten counts. This chain uses TRBV2 with TRBJ1-1; D is possibly TRBD1 (6 bases). Germline CDR1 is SNHLY and CDR2 is FYNNEI. This CDR3 is 14 amino acids long. V was shortened by 7 bases and J by 1 base, with 13 bases between the two germline ends. The CDR3: CASKKGHANTEAFF. In DNA form, the CDR3 reads TGTGCCAGCAAGAAGGGACACGCGAACACTGAAGCTTTCTTT.

The chain has TRBV28 and TRBJ2-5; the match to TRBD1 covers 9 bases. The CDR3 extends over 15 amino acids. The germline V gene encodes CDR1 MDHEN and CDR2 SYDVKM. V shed 5 bases, J shed 4 bases, and the junction held 8 bases outside the gene matches. The CDR3 region has the DNA TGTGCCAGCAGTGAACTGACAGGGGGAGGAGAGACCCAGTACTTC. As protein: CASSELTGGGETQYF.

This clonotype was observed many times. The J gene is TRBJ2-7, the V gene TRBV30; TRBD1 aligns across 7 bases. Germline-derived CDR1 and CDR2 are GTSNPN and SVGIG (reference sequence). This CDR3 comprises 14 residues. V gave up 5 bases and J gave up 0 bases; unmatched junction bases: 7. Here the CDR3 DNA reads TGTGCCTGGGGACAGGCCCGATACTCCTACGAGCAGTACTTC. Amino acid sequence: CAWGQARYSYEQYF. The variable domain in full, with the rest retrieved from reference TRBV30 and TRBJ2-7, is SQTIHQWPATLVQPVGSPLSLECTVEGTSNPNLYWYRQAAGRGLQLLFYSVGIGQISSEVPQNLSASRPQDRQFILSSKKLLLSDSGFYLCAWGQARYSYEQYFGPGTRLTVT.

This clonotype was seen ten or more times. CDR3 loop: CASSLDPAEETQYF. The DNA of the CDR3 is TGTGCCAGCAGCTTAGACCCAGCGGAAGAGACCCAGTACTTC. This sequence joins TRBV11-3 and TRBJ2-5, with D possibly being TRBD2 (5 bases). V was cut by 0 bases and J by 3 bases, with 8 bases left in between. Germline lookup yields CDR1 SGHNT and CDR2 YENEEA. This CDR3 has 14 residues.

This clonotype was counted many times. The J gene is TRBJ2-7, the V gene TRBV18; weak D call: TRBD1 (6 bases). V gave up 5 bases and J gave up 6 bases, with 17 bases separating them. The germline V gene encodes CDR1 KGHSH and CDR2 LQKENI. CDR3 length equals 14 residues. In nucleotides, the CDR3 is TGTGCCAGCTCAGCCGGGAACAGGGCCCCCGAGCAGTACTTC. Its protein is CASSAGNRAPEQYF.